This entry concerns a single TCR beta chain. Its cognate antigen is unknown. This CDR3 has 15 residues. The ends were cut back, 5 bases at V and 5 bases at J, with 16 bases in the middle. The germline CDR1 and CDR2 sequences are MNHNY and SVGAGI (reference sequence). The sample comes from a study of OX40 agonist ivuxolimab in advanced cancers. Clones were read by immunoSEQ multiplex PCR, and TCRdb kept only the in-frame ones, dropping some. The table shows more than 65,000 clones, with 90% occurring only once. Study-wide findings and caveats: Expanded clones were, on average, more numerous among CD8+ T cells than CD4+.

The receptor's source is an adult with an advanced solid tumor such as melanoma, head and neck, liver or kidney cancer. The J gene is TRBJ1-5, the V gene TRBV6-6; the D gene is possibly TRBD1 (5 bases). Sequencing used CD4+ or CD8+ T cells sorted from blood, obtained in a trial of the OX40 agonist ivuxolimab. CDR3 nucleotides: TGTGCCAGCAGTAAACTATCAGGGTCGGATCAGCCCCAGCATTTT. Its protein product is CASSKLSGSDQPQHF.